The rows below give T cell receptor beta chains drawn from one sample of a study of blood T cell repertoires in COVID-19. The repertoire was sequenced with immunoSEQ multiplex PCR; TCRdb's copy has only in-frame clones and lacks some. The sample shows under 40,000 clones, about 93% of them seen only once. Sequencing used peripheral blood. These receptors originate from a human donor in a cohort sampled during active COVID-19. Each CDR3 is given without its conserved first and last residue. A D gene is named only where the DNA matches it firmly.

d_call	cdr3_length	j_call	v_call	cdr3_aa
TRBD1	12	TRBJ2-7	TRBV5-1	ASSHRDREYEQY
TRBD2	13	TRBJ2-1	TRBV9	ASSVDGLAGVEQF
.	12	TRBJ2-5	TRBV19	ASSLQLPGETQY
TRBD1	15	TRBJ2-7	TRBV15	ATSRDRGQGRSYEQY
TRBD2	12	TRBJ2-3	TRBV11-2	ASSLLAGADTQY
.	11	TRBJ2-7	TRBV5-1	ASRMDTSYEQY
TRBD1	14	TRBJ1-3	TRBV4-1	ASSQGRTGSGNTIY
.	14	TRBJ1-5	TRBV5-4	ASSLGGPDSNQPQH
TRBD1	13	TRBJ2-3	TRBV18	ASSPGTGGTDTQY
.	12	TRBJ2-7	TRBV5-1	ASSHQTSSYEQY
.	12	TRBJ1-1	TRBV11-2	ASSLVRIGQEAF
TRBD2	16	TRBJ2-1	TRBV19	ASSIRGGPAITYNEQF
TRBD2	12	TRBJ2-1	TRBV5-5	ASSLELADNEQF
.	14	TRBJ1-1	TRBV28	ASSLVQGGRYTEAF
TRBD1	13	TRBJ2-7	TRBV11-2	ASSENPGQSYEQY
.	12	TRBJ2-2	TRBV19	ASSIGLPTGELF
.	13	TRBJ2-1	TRBV9	ASSQQDLSYNEQF
TRBD1	13	TRBJ2-1	TRBV7-8	ASSFTGTAYNEQF
TRBD1	15	TRBJ1-2	TRBV2	ASSEAGQGLRFYGYT
.	11	TRBJ1-3	TRBV11-2	ASSAVSGNTIY
TRBD1	12	TRBJ1-2	TRBV2	ASSEGQGPSGYT
.	13	TRBJ1-6	TRBV3-1/TRBV3-2	ASSRRYESDSPLH
TRBD2	11	TRBJ2-1	TRBV6-5	ASTSGRGYEQF
TRBD1	15	TRBJ1-1	TRBV30	AWTLRWGGQANTEAF
.	15	TRBJ1-5	TRBV2	ASLPGRGMGSNQPQH
TRBD2	13	TRBJ2-5	TRBV28	ASSSLAGDQETQY
TRBD1	11	TRBJ1-5	TRBV5-6	ASSVTGLQPQH
.	11	TRBJ1-6	TRBV7-9	ASSSGGGSPLH
.	10	TRBJ1-1	TRBV9	ASSDEGTEAF
.	12	TRBJ1-2	TRBV5-1	ASSLEGGYYGYT
.	11	TRBJ1-4	TRBV19	ASADRPYEKLF
TRBD2	14	TRBJ2-7	TRBV7-2	ASSLGAGTSSYEQY